This entry describes one T cell receptor (beta chain). The sample originates from a study of T cell clones after liver transplantation. Looking at the study overall: HCV positivity affected three of eight recipients; the rest lacked autoimmune or viral indications. At least one year of complete immunosuppression withdrawal without enzymes over twice normal defined tolerance.

Sequenced by immunoSEQ multiplex PCR; TCRdb stores in-frame clones only, minus some. The data hold 9,500 to 15,000 clones, with roughly 74% observed a single time. CDR1 and CDR2 (germline): LGHNA, YSLEER. Trimming cost V 1 base and J 3 bases, with 12 bases left between them. This CDR3 has 15 amino acids. Here the sequenced sample was CD8+ T cells from blood, taken at the 22-month timepoint. This chain uses TRBV4-3 with TRBJ1-1; D uncertain. This sequence was found in a human patient who received a liver transplant. Some T cells could come from the graft donor. CDR3 region: CASSQGRPGYTEAFF. CDR3 nucleotides: TGCGCCAGCAGCCAAGGCCGTCCGGGGTACACTGAAGCTTTCTTT.